The 29 T cell receptor beta chains below all came from one sample that was sequenced in a study of T cell responses to AZD1222 COVID-19 vaccine. Here immunoSEQ multiplex PCR was the method, and the copy in TCRdb shows in-frame clones only, minus some. The repertoire holds 73,000 or so clones, 82% seen once, with approximately 5.4% in the top ten. The specimen was peripheral blood, collected on day 0 of AZD1222 vaccination. The receptors derive from an adult in good health.

The J gene is TRBJ1-1, the V gene TRBV7-7; unclear D gene. CDR1 is SSHAT, CDR2 FNYEAQ, per germline (reference sequence). Trimming pared 2 bases from V and 4 bases from J, leaving 14 bases between. This CDR3 region has 15 residues. Here the CDR3 reads CASSLKVSPCTEAFF. Here the CDR3 DNA reads TGTGCCAGCAGCTTAAAGGTATCGCCCTGCACTGAAGCTTTCTTT. Complete variable domain (other parts from reference TRBV7-7 and TRBJ1-1): GAGVSQSPRYKVTKRGQDVTLRCDPISSHATLYWYQQALGQGPEFLTYFNYEAQPDKSGLPSDRFSAERPEGSISTLTIQRTEQRDSAMYRCASSLKVSPCTEAFFGQGTRLTVV.

The chain recombines TRBV10-3 with TRBJ1-4; TRBD1 matches 9 bases. This CDR3 region has 14 residues. CDR1 and CDR2 (germline): ENHRY, SYGVKD. V shed 6 bases, J shed 3 bases, and the junction held 2 bases outside the gene matches. The CDR3 is CAIRGDRANEKLFF. For the CDR3, the DNA is TGTGCCATCAGGGGGGACAGGGCTAATGAAAAACTGTTTTTT.

The chain combines TRBV13 with TRBJ2-1; 7 nucleotides match TRBD2. The CDR3 has 16 residues. Germline CDR1 and CDR2: PRHDT and FYEKMQ (reference sequence). Trimming removed 3 bases from V and 4 bases from J; junction bases left unmatched: 9. CDR3 nucleotides: TGTGCCAGCAGCTTTCGACTAGCTGGTGGGTACAATGAGCAGTTCTTC. Its protein is CASSFRLAGGYNEQFF.

This sequence joins TRBV24-1 and TRBJ1-1; TRBD1 agrees at 7 bases. V lost 8 bases and J lost 5; bases outside the gene matches: 7. The CDR3 runs 13 residues. Germline values: CDR1 KGHDR, CDR2 SFDVKD. The CDR3 DNA reads TGTGCCACCAAGCCGAACAGGGGAACTGAAGCTTTCTTT. Amino acids: CATKPNRGTEAFF.

The chain recombines TRBV2 with TRBJ2-5; 8 bases map to TRBD2. The junction had 1 base not matched to a gene; V was cut back by 1 base and J by 3 bases. Germline CDR1 is SNHLY and CDR2 is FYNNEI. The CDR3 extends over 14 amino acids. The CDR3 coding sequence is TGTGCCAGCAGTGAAGGGCGGGGGGAAGAGACCCAGTACTTC. Amino acids: CASSEGRGEETQYF.

The V and J genes are TRBV7-9 and TRBJ1-2; D gene unclear. CDR3 length equals 13 residues. Germline V gives CDR1 SEHNR, CDR2 FQNEAQ (reference sequence). Trimming stripped 5 bases from V and 5 bases from J, with 12 bases between. The CDR3 nucleotides are TGTGCCAGCAGCAGTGGACCTCTATATGGCTACACCTTC. Protein: CASSSGPLYGYTF. The whole variable domain, remainder taken from reference TRBV7-9 and TRBJ1-2, is DTGVSQNPRHKITKRGQNVTFRCDPISEHNRLYWYRQTLGQGPEFLTYFQNEAQLEKSRLLSDRFSAERPKGSFSTLEIQRTEQGDSAMYLCASSSGPLYGYTFGSGTRLTVV.

A single count supports this clone. The chain is built from TRBV11-2 and TRBJ1-1; weak D call: TRBD1 (5 bases). The V end was cut by 0 bases, the J end by 6 bases, with 20 bases between. Germline CDR1 is SGHAT and CDR2 is FQNNGV. The CDR3 runs to 17 residues. The CDR3 DNA reads TGTGCCAGCAGCTTAGATCGCGGTGAGGGGCGCGGGCCTGAAGCTTTCTTT. It translates to CASSLDRGEGRGPEAFF.

This sequence joins TRBV19 and TRBJ1-1; no reliable D call. The CDR3 is made up of 12 amino acids. Trimming took 10 bases from V and 5 from J, leaving 14 bases between them. The germline V gene encodes CDR1 LNHDA and CDR2 SQIVND (reference sequence). CDR3 protein: CATAGYGTEAFF. Here the CDR3 DNA reads TGTGCCACGGCGGGGTATGGGACTGAAGCTTTCTTT. Supplemented by reference TRBV19 and TRBJ1-1, the full variable domain reads DGGITQSPKYLFRKEGQNVTLSCEQNLNHDAMYWYRQDPGQGLRLIYYSQIVNDFQKGDIAEGYSVSREKKESFPLTVTSAQKNPTAFYLCATAGYGTEAFFGQGTRLTVV.

This chain links TRBV3-1 (or the pseudogene TRBV3-2) with TRBJ2-7; weak D call: TRBD2 (6 bases). V gave up 7 bases and J gave up 3 bases, with 19 bases separating them. The germline gives CDR1 LGHDT, CDR2 YNNKEL (reference sequence). CDR3 length equals 15 residues. CDR3 sequence reads: CASKPGSQTSYEQYF. The CDR3 coding sequence is TGTGCCAGCAAGCCCGGGAGTCAGACAAGCTACGAGCAGTACTTC.

A few counts support this clone. The chain employs TRBV5-5 and TRBJ1-1, with TRBD1 matching 9 bases. This CDR3 has 14 residues. V trimming: 3 bases; J trimming: 8 bases; junction bases outside the gene matches: 8. Germline loops: CDR1 SGHKS, CDR2 YYEKEE (reference sequence). CDR3 nucleotide sequence: TGTGCCAGCAGCTGGGGGACAGGGTTAGGGGAAGCTTTCTTT. Protein sequence: CASSWGTGLGEAFF.

The chain has TRBV11-3 and TRBJ1-1; a possible D gene is TRBD1 (5 bases). This CDR3 has 16 amino acids. The germline CDR1 and CDR2 sequences are SGHNT and YENEEA. With 2 bases removed from V and 3 bases from J, the gap between germline ends came to 16 bases. The CDR3 sequence: CASSLTGALGDTEAFF. DNA of the CDR3: TGTGCCAGCAGCTTAACTGGGGCCCTTGGCGACACTGAAGCTTTCTTT.

The chain recombines TRBV28 with TRBJ1-1, with 9 bases that match TRBD1. Germline CDR1 and CDR2: MDHEN and SYDVKM. The CDR3 spans 11 residues. The V segment lost 6 bases and the J segment 10 bases; nucleotides outside the gene matches: 3. The CDR3 protein is CASRGTGRAFF. DNA for the CDR3: TGTGCCAGCAGGGGGACAGGGAGAGCTTTCTTT.

V is TRBV9 and J is TRBJ2-3; the match to TRBD2 covers 7 bases. The V segment lost 7 bases and the J segment 3 bases; nucleotides outside the gene matches: 11. The germline CDR1 and CDR2 sequences are SGDLS and YYNGEE. The CDR3 length is 15 residues. Written as DNA, the CDR3 is TGTGCCAGCTCGACGAGGCAGGGAGGGACAGATACGCAGTATTTT. It specifies CASSTRQGGTDTQYF. Based on the CDR3 plus reference TRBV9 and TRBJ2-3, the full variable domain is DSGVTQTPKHLITATGQRVTLRCSPRSGDLSVYWYQQSLDQGLQFLIQYYNGEERAKGNILERFSAQQFPDLHSELNLSSLELGDSALYFCASSTRQGGTDTQYFGPGTRLTVL.

The chain recombines TRBV11-1 with TRBJ1-3, with 9 bases that match TRBD1. The CDR3 sequence is 16 residues long. Losses at the gene ends were 2 bases for V and 6 bases for J; bases not matched to a gene: 8. CDR1 is SGHAT, CDR2 FQDESV, per germline (reference sequence). The CDR3 region has the DNA TGTGCCAGCAGCTTAATTGTCCGGGACAGGGTAAACACCATATATTTT. Protein: CASSLIVRDRVNTIYF. Looking up the rest from reference TRBV11-1 and TRBJ1-3 gives the full variable domain: EAEVAQSPRYKITEKSQAVAFWCDPISGHATLYWYRQILGQGPELLVQFQDESVVDDSQLPKDRFSAERLKGVDSTLKIQPAELGDSAMYLCASSLIVRDRVNTIYFGEGSWLTVV.

The genes are TRBV27 and TRBJ1-3; TRBD1 aligns across 8 bases. The J segment lost 0 bases and the V segment lost 6 bases, leaving 7 bases of the junction unmatched. Germline CDR1 MNHEY, CDR2 SMNVEV (reference sequence). CDR3 length equals 16 residues. For the CDR3, the DNA is TGTGCCAGCAGCCCACGGACAGGGATCTCTGGAAACACCATATATTTT. Translation gives CASSPRTGISGNTIYF.

V usage is TRBV7-9 and J usage is TRBJ1-6; D ambiguous. V lost 3 bases and J 5 bases, leaving 2 bases between the germline ends. CDR1 and CDR2 from the germline V gene are SEHNR and FQNEAQ (reference sequence). This CDR3 is built from 12 residues. DNA of the CDR3: TGTGCCAGCAGCTTGGATAATTCACCCCTCCACTTT. Encoded protein: CASSLDNSPLHF. Looking up the rest from reference TRBV7-9 and TRBJ1-6 gives the full variable domain: DTGVSQNPRHKITKRGQNVTFRCDPISEHNRLYWYRQTLGQGPEFLTYFQNEAQLEKSRLLSDRFSAERPKGSFSTLEIQRTEQGDSAMYLCASSLDNSPLHFGNGTRLTVT.

This rearrangement joins TRBV12-3 or TRBV12-4 to TRBJ2-1, with no clear D. Trimming left V 7 bases short and J 8 bases short, with 15 bases between. The CDR3 spans 13 residues. CDR3 protein: CASTPSTSHEQFF. The DNA for the CDR3 is TGTGCCAGCACCCCATCTACCAGCCATGAGCAGTTCTTC.

The rearrangement joins TRBV5-1 to TRBJ1-2; D is undetermined. The V end was cut by 2 bases, the J end by 2 bases, with 10 bases between. The germline CDR1 and CDR2 sequences are SGHRS and YFSETQ. The CDR3 spans 14 residues. CDR3 sequence reads: CASSLRQENYGYTF. CDR3 sequence (DNA): TGCGCCAGCAGCTTAAGGCAGGAAAACTATGGCTACACCTTC. The full variable domain, in which reference TRBV5-1 and TRBJ1-2 provide the parts outside the CDR3, is KAGVTQTPRYLIKTRGQQVTLSCSPISGHRSVSWYQQTPGQGLQFLFEYFSETQRNKGNFPGRFSGRQFSNSRSEMNVSTLELGDSALYLCASSLRQENYGYTFGSGTRLTVV.

The chain has TRBV7-2 and TRBJ2-7; D perhaps matches TRBD2 (6 bases). The V gene lost 5 bases and the J gene lost 1 base, with 9 bases spanning the gap. This CDR3 has 13 residues. The germline V gene has CDR1 SGHTA and CDR2 FQGNSA. CDR3 in DNA: TGTGCCAGCAGCCCCGGGACTTCCTACGAGCAGTACTTC. It translates to CASSPGTSYEQYF.

The gene calls are TRBV20-1 and TRBJ1-5; 7 bases agree with TRBD1. Germline V gives CDR1 DFQATT, CDR2 SNEGSKA (reference sequence). V trimming: 3 bases; J trimming: 4 bases; junction bases outside the gene matches: 3. This CDR3 comprises 13 residues. CDR3 region: CSASTGQNQPQHF. The CDR3 DNA reads as TGCAGTGCTAGTACGGGACAGAATCAGCCCCAGCATTTT.

The gene calls are TRBV6-1 and TRBJ1-1; no clear D. CDR3 length: 14 amino acids. Between the trimmed V and J ends, which lost 2 bases and 8 bases, there was a span of 15 bases. Germline V gene lookup returns CDR1 MNHNS and CDR2 SASEGT. DNA of the CDR3: TGTGCCAGCAGTGAATCATGGGCAGTAGTCGAAGCTTTCTTT. Protein product: CASSESWAVVEAFF.

Here the CDR3 DNA reads TGCAGCGCCTCGAGGCAGGGCGGCAATGAGCAGTTCTTC. Translation: CSASRQGGNEQFF. This chain links TRBV29-1 with TRBJ2-1; D might be TRBD1 (5 bases). This CDR3 spans 13 amino acids. The germline V and J ends were trimmed by 7 bases and 6 bases, with 16 bases remaining between them. Germline assignment: CDR1 SQVTM and CDR2 ANQGSEA.

This rearrangement joins TRBV19 to TRBJ2-3, with D possibly being TRBD1 (6 bases). Germline loops: CDR1 LNHDA, CDR2 SQIVND (reference sequence). The CDR3 covers 15 residues. V shed 5 bases and J shed 2 bases, with 14 bases lying between them. Here the CDR3 reads CASSGTKFTTDTQYF. The CDR3, as DNA: TGTGCCAGTAGTGGGACAAAATTTACCACAGATACGCAGTATTTT.

The V and J genes are TRBV11-1 and TRBJ2-7, with D possibly matching TRBD2 (6 bases). The length of the CDR3 is 13 residues. CDR1 SGHAT and CDR2 FQDESV come from the germline V gene (reference sequence). V shed 5 bases and J shed 4 bases, with 12 bases lying between them. The CDR3 DNA sequence: TGTGCCAGCAGCCCCTGGCGGGGATACGAGCAGTACTTC. Protein sequence: CASSPWRGYEQYF.

The gene calls are TRBV14 and TRBJ2-2; no definite D call. The CDR3 contains 16 residues. The V gene lost 2 bases and the J gene lost 1 base, with 11 bases spanning the gap. In germline, CDR1 is SGHDN, CDR2 FVKESK. CDR3 DNA sequence: TGTGCCAGCAGCCAACCTCGGACGGGGAACACCGGGGAGCTGTTTTTT. This translates into CASSQPRTGNTGELFF. The whole variable domain, remainder taken from reference TRBV14 and TRBJ2-2, is EAGVTQFPSHSVIEKGQTVTLRCDPISGHDNLYWYRRVMGKEIKFLLHFVKESKQDESGMPNNRFLAERTGGTYSTLKVQPAELEDSGVYFCASSQPRTGNTGELFFGEGSRLTVL.

The chain has TRBV12-5 and TRBJ2-1; TRBD2 agrees at 13 bases. This CDR3 spans 20 amino acids. CDR1 and CDR2 from the germline V gene are LGHNT and FRNRAP. The ends lost 4 bases at V and 0 bases at J; junction bases unmatched: 12. CDR3 residues: CASGSPQGLAGADSYNEQFF. Written as DNA, the CDR3 is TGTGCTAGTGGTTCACCGCAAGGACTAGCGGGGGCCGACTCCTACAATGAGCAGTTCTTC.

The J gene is TRBJ1-1, the V gene TRBV3-1 (or the pseudogene TRBV3-2); D perhaps matches TRBD1 (5 bases). This CDR3 region has 17 residues. Germline V CDR1 and CDR2: LGHDT, YNNKEL (reference sequence). Between the trimmed V and J ends, which lost 3 bases and 5 bases, there was a span of 22 bases. The CDR3 sequence: CASSQQTGNSGKTEAFF. Here the CDR3 DNA reads TGTGCCAGCAGCCAGCAAACAGGTAATAGTGGAAAGACTGAAGCTTTCTTT.

The chain combines TRBV16 with TRBJ2-3, with D possibly matching TRBD2 (5 bases). Germline V gene lookup returns CDR1 KGHSY and CDR2 FQNENV. CDR3 size: 14 residues. Between the trimmed V and J ends, which lost 5 bases and 2 bases, there was a span of 11 bases. Here the CDR3 reads CASSFGLSTDTQYF. The CDR3 DNA follows: TGTGCCAGCAGCTTCGGACTGTCCACAGATACGCAGTATTTT. Based on the CDR3 plus reference TRBV16 and TRBJ2-3, the full variable domain is GEEVAQTPKHLVRGEGQKAKLYCAPIKGHSYVFWYQQVLKNEFKFLISFQNENVFDETGMPKERFSAKCLPNSPCSLEIQATKLEDSAVYFCASSFGLSTDTQYFGPGTRLTVL.

The rearrangement joins TRBV15 to TRBJ1-5; D ambiguous. Germline V lookup: CDR1 LNHNV, CDR2 YYDKDF (reference sequence). The CDR3 is 15 residues long. Trimming pared 6 bases from V and 3 bases from J, leaving 15 bases between. In DNA, the CDR3 is TGTGCCACCAGGAAGGGTGTCCAGGACAATCAGCCCCAGCATTTT. Protein: CATRKGVQDNQPQHF.